This TCR beta chain was sequenced in a study of PD-1 blockade in classical Hodgkin lymphoma. Findings and limits, study-wide: In newly diagnosed patients, baseline TCR diversity was reportedly below that of healthy donors. Anyone who began nivolumab under 1 year after ASCT was excluded.

Sequenced by immunoSEQ multiplex PCR; TCRdb stores in-frame clones only, minus some. The sample has some 18,000 clones, around 79% seen once. Brentuximab vedotin exposure varied among the patients, all of whom had relapsed after autologous stem cell transplantation. The CDR3 consists of 13 residues. CDR1 is MGHRA and CDR2 is YSYEKL in the germline V gene. Deletions cut 4 bases from V and 2 bases from J, with 7 bases between. As to this clone: The antigen is not known.

The TCR was taken from a human donor with classical Hodgkin lymphoma. The V call is TRBV4-1, the J call TRBJ2-3; the D is unclear. Sequencing was performed on peripheral blood mononuclear cells (PBMCs), taken before the second cycle of nivolumab. The CDR3 DNA is TGCGCCAGCAGCCTTCAGGTCACAGATACGCAGTATTTT. This encodes CASSLQVTDTQYF.